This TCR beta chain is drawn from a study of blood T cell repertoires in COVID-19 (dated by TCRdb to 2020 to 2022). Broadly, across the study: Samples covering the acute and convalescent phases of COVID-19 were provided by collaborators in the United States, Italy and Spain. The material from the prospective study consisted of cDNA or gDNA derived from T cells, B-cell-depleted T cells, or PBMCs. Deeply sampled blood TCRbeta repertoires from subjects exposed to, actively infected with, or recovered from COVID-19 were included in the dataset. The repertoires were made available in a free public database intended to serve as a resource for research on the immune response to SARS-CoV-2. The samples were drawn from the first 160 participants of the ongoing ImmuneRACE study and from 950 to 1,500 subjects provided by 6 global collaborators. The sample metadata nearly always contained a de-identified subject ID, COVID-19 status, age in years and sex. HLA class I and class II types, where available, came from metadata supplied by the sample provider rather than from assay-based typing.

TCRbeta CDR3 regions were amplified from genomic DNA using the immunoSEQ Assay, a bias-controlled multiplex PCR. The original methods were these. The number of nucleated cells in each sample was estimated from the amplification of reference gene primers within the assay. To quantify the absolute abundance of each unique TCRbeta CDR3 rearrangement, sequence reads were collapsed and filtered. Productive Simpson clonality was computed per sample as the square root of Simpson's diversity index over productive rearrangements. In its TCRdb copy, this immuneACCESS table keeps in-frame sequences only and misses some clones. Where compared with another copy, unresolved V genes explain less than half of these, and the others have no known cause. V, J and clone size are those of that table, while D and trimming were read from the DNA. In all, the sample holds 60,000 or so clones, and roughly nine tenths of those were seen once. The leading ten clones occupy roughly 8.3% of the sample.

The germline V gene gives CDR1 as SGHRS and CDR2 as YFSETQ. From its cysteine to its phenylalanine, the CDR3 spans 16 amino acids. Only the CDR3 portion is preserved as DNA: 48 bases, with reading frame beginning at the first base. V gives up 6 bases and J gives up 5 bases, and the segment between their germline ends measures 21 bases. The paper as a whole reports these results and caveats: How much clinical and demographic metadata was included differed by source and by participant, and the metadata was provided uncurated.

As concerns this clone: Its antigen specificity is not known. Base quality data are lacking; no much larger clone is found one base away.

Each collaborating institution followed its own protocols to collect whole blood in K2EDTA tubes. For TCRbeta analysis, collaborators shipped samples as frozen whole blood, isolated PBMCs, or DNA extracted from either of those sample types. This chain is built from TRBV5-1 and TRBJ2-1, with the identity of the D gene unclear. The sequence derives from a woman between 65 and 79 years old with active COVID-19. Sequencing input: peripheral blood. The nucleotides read TGCGCCAGCACCCCCTCCAGGCGAAATACTGACAATGAGCAGTTCTTC. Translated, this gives CASTPSRRNTDNEQFF.